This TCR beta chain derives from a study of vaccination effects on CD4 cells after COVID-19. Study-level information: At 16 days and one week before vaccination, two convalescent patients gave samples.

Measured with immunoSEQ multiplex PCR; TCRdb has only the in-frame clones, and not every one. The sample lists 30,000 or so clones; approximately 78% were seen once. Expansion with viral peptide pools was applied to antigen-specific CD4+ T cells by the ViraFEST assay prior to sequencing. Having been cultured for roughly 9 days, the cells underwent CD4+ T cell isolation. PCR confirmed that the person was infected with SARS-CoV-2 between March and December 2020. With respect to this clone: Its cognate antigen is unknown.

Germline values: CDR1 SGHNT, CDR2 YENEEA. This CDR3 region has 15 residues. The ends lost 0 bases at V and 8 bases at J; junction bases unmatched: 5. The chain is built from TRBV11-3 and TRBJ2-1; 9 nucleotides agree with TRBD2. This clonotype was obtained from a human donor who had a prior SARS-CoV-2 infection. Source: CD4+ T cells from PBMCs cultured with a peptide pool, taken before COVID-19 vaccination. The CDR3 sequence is CASSLEASGKDEQFF. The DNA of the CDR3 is TGTGCCAGCAGCTTAGAGGCTAGCGGGAAGGATGAGCAGTTCTTC.